This T cell receptor beta chain was identified in a study of regulatory T cells in long-lasting Graves disease (dated by TCRdb to the early 2020s). Context from the whole study: Persistent Graves' disease was defined as antithyroid drug treatment for over 5 years with persistently positive TSH receptor autoantibodies. This study used TCR sequencing and RNA sequencing of peripheral blood to compare persistent Graves' disease patients against newly diagnosed Graves' disease patients. The study was conducted in China and was registered as a clinical trial. A total of some 35 samples underwent TCR sequencing: about 13 from persistent and around 20 from newly diagnosed Graves' disease patients. In the clinical cohort, patients with persistent Graves' disease had used antithyroid drugs for an average of about 10.3 years.

For this clonotype: Its antigen is not yet known. Qualities for individual bases were not recorded, and no much larger clone is one base off.

Results the study describes overall, beyond this receptor: Only the TCR beta chain was sequenced and analyzed. Preferential use of TRBV28, TRBJ1-2 and TRBJ2-5 was observed in persistent disease, whereas TRBV20-1 and TRBJ2-1 were favored in newly diagnosed disease. Because the primary lesion, thyroid tissue, could not be accessed, the study looked at peripheral blood alone. Persistent Graves' disease patients showed lower TCR Shannon entropy and fewer highly expanded clones than newly diagnosed patients, suggesting clonal expansion. Patients with persistent disease shared more public clonotypes (around 2,500) than newly diagnosed patients did (more than 900). As a limitation, the authors acknowledged that the small sample size may reduce accuracy.

The meaning of the sample's time point label: persistent/refractory GD, antithyroid drugs over 5 years with positive TRAb. RNA was extracted from PBMCs in TRIzol for both TCR sequencing and RNA sequencing. Graves' disease was diagnosed according to American Thyroid Association guidelines. The patients came from an endocrinology department in Xi'an, China. Each patient gave roughly 8.4 milliliters of peripheral blood, collected in an EDTA anticoagulant tube. Ficoll Paque Plus density gradient separation was used to isolate PBMCs, and no further T cell sorting was done. An Agilent 2100 Bioanalyzer and agarose gel were used to assess RNA quality, and a NanoDrop 2000 was used to measure RNA concentration. Receptor libraries were prepared by multiplex PCR. The sequencer listed for this sample is Illumina HiSeq 4000. CDR3 regions were amplified by Arm-PCR with iRepertoire HTBI primers to construct TCR beta libraries. Before sequencing, the PCR products underwent gel purification. For the original study's pipeline: Across samples, 60 to 70 TRBV and 15 or so TRBJ segments were identified and used for gene usage analysis of CDR3 amino acid clonotypes. Filtered high-quality paired reads were merged into contigs using COPE and FqMerger. Contigs were aligned with BLAST to IMGT TRBV, TRBD and TRBJ reference genes, and CDR3 was defined per IMGT. Highly expanded clones were defined as clonotypes with a frequency above 0.1%. Shannon entropy was used to measure repertoire diversity, and the Gini coefficient was used to measure V-J evenness. Public clonotypes were defined as clonotypes shared by more than one individual. TCRdb trimmed the raw reads at Q25, called clones with MiXCR and kept productive beta chains. Rows are unified per CDR3 protein, each entry keeping the most common DNA and genes. The V and J calls shown here were made by TCRdb, not taken from the authors' results. For this sample there are around 400,000 distinct CDR3 sequences; 20% to 25% appear just once. In total, the top ten clones hold about a quarter of the sample.

For CDR1 and CDR2, the germline V gene lists MNHNS and SASEGT. V is shortened by 3 bases, J by 6 bases, and the region joining them spans 11 bases. The CDR3, cysteine through phenylalanine, is 14 amino acids long. CDR3 DNA only is kept here, 42 bases in frame from base 1. The starting material was peripheral blood mononuclear cells (PBMCs), obtained when the disease was refractory, from a patient treated with antithyroid drugs. The origin of this receptor is a female donor with Graves disease. The V and J segments used are TRBV6-1 and TRBJ2-2; matching of 5 bases hints at TRBD1 as the D gene. In nucleotide form, the sequence is TGTGCCAGCAGTGATTCCCCAGGGTCCGGGGAGCTGTTTTTT. This encodes CASSDSPGSGELFF.